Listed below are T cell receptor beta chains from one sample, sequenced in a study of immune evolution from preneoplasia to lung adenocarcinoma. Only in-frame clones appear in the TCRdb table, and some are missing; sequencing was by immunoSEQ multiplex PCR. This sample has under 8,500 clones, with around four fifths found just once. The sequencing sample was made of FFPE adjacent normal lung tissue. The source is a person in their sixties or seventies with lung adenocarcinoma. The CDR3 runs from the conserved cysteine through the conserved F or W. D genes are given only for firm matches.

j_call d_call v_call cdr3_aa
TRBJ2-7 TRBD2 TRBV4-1 CASSRGLANDYEQYF
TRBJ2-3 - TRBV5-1 CASSPRGADTQYF
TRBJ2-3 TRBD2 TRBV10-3 CAISESSGRVSSTDTQYF
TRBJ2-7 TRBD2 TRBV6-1 CASSGTSGAYEQYF
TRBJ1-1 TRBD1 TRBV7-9 CASSLGGQGEAFF
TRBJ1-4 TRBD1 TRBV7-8 CASSLEGAATNEKLFF
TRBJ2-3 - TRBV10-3 CAISEPQGSTDTQYF
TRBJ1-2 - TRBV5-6 CASSSGQLYGYTF
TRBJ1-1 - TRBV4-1 CASSQDPRGSRREAFF
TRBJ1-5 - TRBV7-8 CASSLGSGYSNQPQHF
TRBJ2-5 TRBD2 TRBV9 CASSSGTSGSTETQYF
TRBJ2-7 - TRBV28 CASSLLRMREQYF
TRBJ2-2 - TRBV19 CASSMGTPGELFF
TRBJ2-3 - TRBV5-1 CASSLAGDTQYF
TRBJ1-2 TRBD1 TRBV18 CASSPRTGTGEGYTF
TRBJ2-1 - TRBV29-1 CSVDRGAGSYNEQFF
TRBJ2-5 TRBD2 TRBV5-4 CASSLVGGTDQETQYF
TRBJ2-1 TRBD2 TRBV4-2 CASSQVGMTSGRYEQFF
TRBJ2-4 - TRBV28 CASTGGVAKNIQYF
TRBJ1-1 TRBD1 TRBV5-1 CASSFTGGSTEAFF
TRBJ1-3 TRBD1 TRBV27 CASSLAGTANSGNTIYF
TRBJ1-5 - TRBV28 CASSLQLFQPQHF
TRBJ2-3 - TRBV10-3 CAISGIEETGSSLGDTQYF
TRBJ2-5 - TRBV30 CAWSVQPYQETQYF
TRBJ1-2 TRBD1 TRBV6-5 CASSYTQQGRYGYTF
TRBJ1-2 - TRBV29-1 CSVEGREGRRYTF